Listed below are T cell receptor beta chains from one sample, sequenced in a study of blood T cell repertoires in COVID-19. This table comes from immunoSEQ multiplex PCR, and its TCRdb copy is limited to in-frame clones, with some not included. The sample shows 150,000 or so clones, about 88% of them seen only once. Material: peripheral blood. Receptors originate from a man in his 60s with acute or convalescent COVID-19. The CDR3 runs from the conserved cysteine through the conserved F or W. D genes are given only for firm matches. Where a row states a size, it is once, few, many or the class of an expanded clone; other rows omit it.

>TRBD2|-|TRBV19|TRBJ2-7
CASSAGLAGYEQYF
TGTGCCAGTAGTGCGGGACTAGCGGGATACGAGCAGTACTTC
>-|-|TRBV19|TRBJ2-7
CASSISAGVYEQYF
TGTGCCAGTAGTATCTCGGCAGGGGTCTACGAGCAGTACTTC
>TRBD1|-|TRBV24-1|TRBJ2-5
CATSDPGTGDSKTQYF
TGTGCCACCAGTGACCCCGGGACAGGGGATTCGAAGACCCAGTACTTC
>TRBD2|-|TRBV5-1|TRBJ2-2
CASSLGSGSVNTGELFF
TGCGCCAGCAGCTTAGGTAGCGGGAGCGTGAACACCGGGGAGCTGTTTTTT
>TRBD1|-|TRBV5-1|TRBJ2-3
CASSLQVQGAVDTQYF
TGCGCCAGCAGTCTACAGGTCCAGGGGGCAGTAGATACGCAGTATTTT
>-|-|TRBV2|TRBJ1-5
CASSPTGLSNQPQHF
TGTGCCAGCAGTCCGACAGGTCTTAGCAATCAGCCCCAGCATTTT
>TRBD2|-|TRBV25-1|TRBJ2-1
CASSVPGLAGGSLFF
TGTGCCAGCAGTGTTCCCGGACTAGCGGGGGGGTCATTATTCTTC
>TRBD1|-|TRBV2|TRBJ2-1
CASDRGGHSSSNEQFF
TGTGCCAGCGACAGGGGAGGCCACTCGAGTAGCAATGAGCAGTTCTTC
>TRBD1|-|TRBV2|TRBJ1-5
CASSEQTGDQPQHF
TGTGCCAGCAGTGAACAGACAGGGGATCAGCCCCAGCATTTT
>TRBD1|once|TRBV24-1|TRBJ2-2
CATSFVGQGRTGELFF
TGTGCCACCAGTTTCGTGGGACAGGGGCGCACCGGGGAGCTGTTTTTT
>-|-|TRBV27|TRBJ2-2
CASSRPQGLNTGELFF
TGTGCCAGCAGCCGCCCTCAGGGTTTGAACACCGGGGAGCTGTTTTTT
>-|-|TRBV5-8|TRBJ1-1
CASSLRAFF
TGTGCCAGCAGCTTGCGGGCTTTCTTT
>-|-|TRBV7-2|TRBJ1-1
CASSLLTVEAFF
TGTGCCAGCAGCTTACTGACAGTCGAAGCTTTCTTT
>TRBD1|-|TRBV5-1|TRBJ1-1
CASKLGSQGGSEAFF
TGCGCCTCCAAGTTAGGGTCCCAGGGGGGTTCTGAAGCTTTCTTT
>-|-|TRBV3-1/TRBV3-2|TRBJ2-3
CASSQPGWGGTDTQYF
TGTGCCAGCAGCCAACCAGGGTGGGGGGGCACAGATACGCAGTATTTT
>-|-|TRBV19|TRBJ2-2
CASSIDRGTGELFF
TGTGCCAGTAGTATAGACAGAGGGACCGGGGAGCTGTTTTTT
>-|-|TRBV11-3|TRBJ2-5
CASSLDLEYGETQYF
TGTGCCAGCAGCTTAGATCTTGAGTATGGAGAGACCCAGTACTTC
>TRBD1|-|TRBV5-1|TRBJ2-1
CASSSPGQRNEQFF
TGCGCCAGCAGCTCTCCGGGACAGCGCAATGAGCAGTTCTTC
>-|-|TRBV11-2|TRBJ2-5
CASSLDLYQETQYF
TGTGCCAGCAGCTTAGATCTATACCAAGAGACCCAGTACTTC
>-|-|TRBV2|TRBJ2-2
CASSVGTTNTGELFF
TGTGCCAGCAGTGTCGGGACAACGAACACCGGGGAGCTGTTTTTT
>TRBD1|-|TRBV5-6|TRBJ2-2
CASSSTGTGSTGELFF
TGTGCCAGCAGCTCCACCGGGACAGGAAGCACCGGGGAGCTGTTTTTT
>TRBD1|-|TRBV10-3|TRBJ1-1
CAISNPTGDTEAFF
TGTGCCATCAGTAATCCCACAGGGGACACTGAAGCTTTCTTT
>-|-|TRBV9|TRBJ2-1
CASSGLDLNEQFF
TGTGCCAGCAGCGGACTCGACCTCAATGAGCAGTTCTTC
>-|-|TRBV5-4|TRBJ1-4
CASSLGGEGGREKLFF
TGTGCCAGCAGCTTGGGGGGTGAGGGAGGGCGCGAAAAACTGTTTTTT
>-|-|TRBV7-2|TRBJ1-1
CASSFQGGTEAFF
TGTGCCAGCAGCTTCCAGGGAGGCACTGAAGCTTTCTTT
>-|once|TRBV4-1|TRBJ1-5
CASSQDGGMGNQPQHF
TGCGCCAGCAGCCAAGACGGGGGGATGGGCAATCAGCCCCAGCATTTT
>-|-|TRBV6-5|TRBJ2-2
CAVARRRDTGELFF
TGTGCCGTAGCACGACGTCGGGACACCGGGGAGCTGTTTTTT
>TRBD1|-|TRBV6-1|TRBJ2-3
CASSDRISGTGTTDTQYF
TGTGCCAGCAGTGATAGGATTTCCGGGACAGGGACCACAGATACGCAGTATTTT
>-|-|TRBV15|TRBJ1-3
CATSRDPGIGNTIYF
TGTGCCACCAGCAGAGATCCGGGAATAGGAAACACCATATATTTT
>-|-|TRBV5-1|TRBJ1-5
CASSSFGGWRNSNQPQHF
TGCGCCAGCAGCTCCTTTGGAGGCTGGAGGAATAGCAATCAGCCCCAGCATTTT
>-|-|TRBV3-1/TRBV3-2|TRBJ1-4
CASSQDSVNEKLFF
TGTGCCAGCAGCCAAGATTCCGTAAATGAAAAACTGTTTTTT
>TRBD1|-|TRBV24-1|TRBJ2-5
CATSDFLDRVGETQYF
TGTGCCACCAGTGATTTCCTGGACAGGGTCGGGGAGACCCAGTACTTC
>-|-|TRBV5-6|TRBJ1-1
CASSSYTEAFF
TGTGCCAGCAGTTCCTACACTGAAGCTTTCTTT
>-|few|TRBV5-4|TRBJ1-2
CASSFGGQREGYTF
TGTGCCAGCAGCTTCGGGGGGCAGAGGGAGGGCTACACCTTC
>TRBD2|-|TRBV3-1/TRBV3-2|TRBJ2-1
CASSQVRRAGGTYNEQFF
TGTGCCAGCAGCCAAGTTAGGCGAGCGGGGGGCACCTACAATGAGCAGTTCTTC
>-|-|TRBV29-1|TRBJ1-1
CSVGGGRVNTEAFF
TGCAGCGTTGGGGGAGGCAGGGTGAACACTGAAGCTTTCTTT
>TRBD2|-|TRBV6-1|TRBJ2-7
CASSDTASGSYEQYF
TGTGCCAGCAGTGACACGGCTAGCGGGAGCTACGAGCAGTACTTC
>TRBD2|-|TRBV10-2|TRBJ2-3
CASSEPTLAGVTDTQYF
TGCGCCAGCAGTGAGCCGACTTTAGCGGGGGTCACAGATACGCAGTATTTT
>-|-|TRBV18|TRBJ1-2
CASSPRQAVYGYTF
TGTGCCAGCTCACCAAGACAGGCAGTCTATGGCTACACCTTC
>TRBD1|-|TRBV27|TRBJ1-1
CASSSYTGQGTAFF
TGTGCCAGCAGTTCCTACACGGGACAGGGCACGGCTTTCTTT
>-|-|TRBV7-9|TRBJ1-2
CASSPAGDNGYGYTF
TGTGCCAGCAGCCCCGCCGGGGATAATGGATATGGCTACACCTTC
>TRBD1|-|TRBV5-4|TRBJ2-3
CASSAGTGSTDTQYF
TGTGCCAGCAGCGCCGGGACAGGTAGCACAGATACGCAGTATTTT
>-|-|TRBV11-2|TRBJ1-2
CASSLGGGYGYTF
TGTGCCAGCAGTTTAGGGGGGGGCTATGGCTACACCTTC
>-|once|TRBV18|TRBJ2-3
CASSPPQGSTDTQYF
TGTGCCAGCTCACCACCGCAGGGGAGCACAGATACGCAGTATTTT
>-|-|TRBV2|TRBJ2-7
CASSAGYEQYF
TGTGCCAGCAGTGCCGGGTACGAGCAGTACTTC
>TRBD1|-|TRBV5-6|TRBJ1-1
CASGLNRGRLMNTEAFF
TGTGCCAGCGGATTAAACAGGGGGAGACTCATGAACACTGAAGCTTTCTTT
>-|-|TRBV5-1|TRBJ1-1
CASSRTWTKNTEAFF
TGCGCCAGCAGCCGCACATGGACAAAGAACACTGAAGCTTTCTTT
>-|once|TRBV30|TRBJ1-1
CAWSSTGMGATEAFF
TGTGCCTGGAGTTCCACAGGGATGGGTGCTACTGAAGCTTTCTTT
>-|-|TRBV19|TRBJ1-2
CASSIPRALSDGYTF
TGTGCCAGTAGTATCCCCAGGGCCCTGTCGGATGGCTACACCTTC
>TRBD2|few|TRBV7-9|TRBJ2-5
CASSSTSGSSETQYF
TGTGCCAGCAGCTCAACTAGCGGCAGCTCGGAGACCCAGTACTTC